The next 3 T cell receptor beta chains were all read from a single sample in a study of blood T cell repertoires in COVID-19. Assay used: immunoSEQ multiplex PCR; TCRdb lists only in-frame clones, some missing. The table records around 130,000 clones, 85% to 90% of them present only once. Sequencing input: peripheral blood. The receptors stem from a human donor in a cohort sampled during active COVID-19.

V and J are TRBV12-3 or TRBV12-4 and TRBJ1-2; TRBD1 might be the D (6 bases). This CDR3 region has 12 residues. With 5 bases removed from V and 8 bases from J, the gap between germline ends came to 12 bases. In DNA, the CDR3 is TGTGCCAGCAGTGTAACAGGGCTCGGCTACACCTTC. This codes for CASSVTGLGYTF.

V gene TRBV19 combines with J gene TRBJ1-3; D not certain. Germline CDR1 LNHDA, CDR2 SQIVND (reference sequence). This CDR3 comprises 17 residues. Trimming removed 5 bases from V and 0 bases from J, with 17 bases in between. The CDR3 reads CASSSLDAPGSGNTIYF. In DNA, the CDR3 is TGTGCCAGTAGTTCTCTCGACGCGCCAGGCTCTGGAAACACCATATATTTT. The variable domain in full, completed from reference TRBV19 and TRBJ1-3, reads DGGITQSPKYLFRKEGQNVTLSCEQNLNHDAMYWYRQDPGQGLRLIYYSQIVNDFQKGDIAEGYSVSREKKESFPLTVTSAQKNPTAFYLCASSSLDAPGSGNTIYFGEGSWLTVV.

The chain is built from TRBV9 and TRBJ1-3, with D possibly matching TRBD1 (5 bases). The germline V and J ends were trimmed by 0 bases and 0 bases, with 13 bases remaining between them. Per the germline V gene, CDR1 is SGDLS and CDR2 is YYNGEE. The CDR3 covers 17 residues. The CDR3 reads CASSVGRTRSSGNTIYF. Written as DNA, the CDR3 is TGTGCCAGCAGCGTAGGCCGGACACGGAGCTCTGGAAACACCATATATTTT.